Listed below are T cell receptor beta chains from one sample, sequenced in a study of response to subunit inactivated influenza vaccine. TCRdb reprocessed the RT-PCR reads with MiXCR, giving one entry per CDR3 protein. The sample contains 700,000 to 800,000 distinct CDR3 sequences, 15% to 20% of which appear only once. The specimen comprised PBMCs from blood, sampled around 5 days after vaccination. These receptors came from a man over 45 who received an inactivated influenza vaccine. Each CDR3 is given with its conserved first and last residue. Fields, in order: D gene, J gene, clone size, V gene, CDR3 protein, CDR3 DNA. D genes are given only for firm matches. Only part of the rows carry a size: once, few, many, or a class if the clone is expanded.

d_gene: NA; j_gene: TRBJ2-7; abundance: NA; v_gene: TRBV7-2; CDR3aa: CASSLRQGTGEQYF; CDR3nt: TGTGCCAGCAGCTTAAGGCAGGGGACCGGCGAGCAGTACTTC
d_gene: TRBD2; j_gene: TRBJ2-3; abundance: few; v_gene: TRBV7-2; CDR3aa: CASSPVAGRRGDTQYF; CDR3nt: TGTGCCAGCAGCCCGGTAGCGGGACGACGTGGAGATACGCAGTATTTT
d_gene: TRBD1; j_gene: TRBJ2-7; abundance: few; v_gene: TRBV6-2/TRBV6-3; CDR3aa: CASSLDRGRPYEQYF; CDR3nt: TGTGCCAGCAGCCTAGACAGGGGGCGGCCCTACGAGCAGTACTTC
d_gene: TRBD2; j_gene: TRBJ2-1; abundance: few; v_gene: TRBV4-3; CDR3aa: CASSQGLLRGGHEQFF; CDR3nt: TGCGCCAGCAGCCAAGGGCTGTTGCGGGGGGGCCATGAGCAGTTCTTC
d_gene: TRBD1; j_gene: TRBJ2-3; abundance: few; v_gene: TRBV7-3; CDR3aa: CASGQGRADTQYF; CDR3nt: TGTGCCAGCGGACAGGGAAGGGCAGATACGCAGTATTTT
d_gene: NA; j_gene: TRBJ2-7; abundance: NA; v_gene: TRBV18; CDR3aa: CASSPSRNTYEQYF; CDR3nt: TGTGCCAGCTCACCAAGCAGAAATACCTACGAGCAGTACTTC
d_gene: NA; j_gene: TRBJ2-3; abundance: NA; v_gene: TRBV7-3; CDR3aa: CASSRLERLTDTQYF; CDR3nt: TGTGCCAGCAGCCGTCTAGAGCGGCTCACAGATACGCAGTATTTT
d_gene: NA; j_gene: TRBJ1-2; abundance: NA; v_gene: TRBV15; CDR3aa: CATSRDPDYGYTF; CDR3nt: TGTGCCACCAGCAGAGATCCTGACTATGGCTACACCTTC
d_gene: TRBD1; j_gene: TRBJ2-7; abundance: few; v_gene: TRBV6-5; CDR3aa: CASSSSGTGGFGLGYEQYF; CDR3nt: TGTGCCAGCAGTTCCTCCGGGACAGGGGGTTTCGGACTGGGGTACGAGCAGTACTTC
d_gene: NA; j_gene: TRBJ2-7; abundance: NA; v_gene: TRBV27; CDR3aa: CASSLNLGNSYEQYF; CDR3nt: TGTGCCAGCAGTTTAAATTTGGGGAACTCCTACGAGCAGTACTTC
d_gene: NA; j_gene: TRBJ2-7; abundance: NA; v_gene: TRBV11-2; CDR3aa: CASSFSQARSYEQYF; CDR3nt: TGTGCCAGCAGCTTCTCCCAGGCCCGCTCCTACGAGCAGTACTTC
d_gene: NA; j_gene: TRBJ2-7; abundance: many; v_gene: TRBV10-3; CDR3aa: CAINTQGQNSYEQYF; CDR3nt: TGTGCCATCAATACTCAGGGGCAAAATTCCTACGAGCAGTACTTC
d_gene: NA; j_gene: TRBJ2-1; abundance: few; v_gene: TRBV9; CDR3aa: CASSVGGQPDEQFF; CDR3nt: TGTGCCAGCAGCGTAGGCGGACAGCCCGATGAGCAGTTCTTC
d_gene: TRBD2; j_gene: TRBJ2-1; abundance: NA; v_gene: TRBV10-3; CDR3aa: CAIRNRGGRINEQFF; CDR3nt: TGTGCCATCAGAAACCGGGGGGGCCGCATCAATGAGCAGTTCTTC
d_gene: NA; j_gene: TRBJ1-5; abundance: NA; v_gene: TRBV12-3/TRBV12-4; CDR3aa: CASSLGQGVSINQPQHF; CDR3nt: TGTGCCAGCAGTCTAGGTCAGGGAGTTTCTATCAATCAGCCCCAGCATTTT
d_gene: NA; j_gene: TRBJ2-3; abundance: many; v_gene: TRBV5-1; CDR3aa: CASSLDGGASHTQYF; CDR3nt: TGCGCCAGCAGCTTGGATGGGGGGGCAAGTCATACGCAGTATTTT
d_gene: NA; j_gene: TRBJ2-7; abundance: NA; v_gene: TRBV20-1; CDR3aa: CSARGSALAYEQYF; CDR3nt: TGCAGTGCTAGAGGTTCGGCACTAGCCTACGAGCAGTACTTC
d_gene: TRBD1; j_gene: TRBJ2-1; abundance: NA; v_gene: TRBV2; CDR3aa: CASNMDRDDNEQFF; CDR3nt: TGTGCCAGCAACATGGACAGGGACGACAATGAGCAGTTCTTC
d_gene: TRBD1; j_gene: TRBJ2-7; abundance: NA; v_gene: TRBV20-1; CDR3aa: CSAREGQGISEQYF; CDR3nt: TGCAGTGCTAGGGAGGGACAGGGGATTTCCGAGCAGTACTTC
d_gene: TRBD1; j_gene: TRBJ2-5; abundance: few; v_gene: TRBV9; CDR3aa: CASSVEGQGAGETQYF; CDR3nt: TGTGCCAGCAGCGTAGAGGGACAGGGGGCAGGCGAGACCCAGTACTTC
d_gene: TRBD1; j_gene: TRBJ1-2; abundance: many; v_gene: TRBV29-1; CDR3aa: CSVGGQGDYGYTF; CDR3nt: TGCAGCGTAGGTGGACAGGGAGACTATGGCTACACCTTC
d_gene: TRBD2; j_gene: TRBJ2-3; abundance: NA; v_gene: TRBV20-1; CDR3aa: CSAPESSGRFVDTQYF; CDR3nt: TGCAGTGCCCCAGAGTCTAGCGGGAGGTTTGTAGATACGCAGTATTTT
d_gene: TRBD1; j_gene: TRBJ2-3; abundance: NA; v_gene: TRBV6-1; CDR3aa: CASRSGQGVPSTDTQYF; CDR3nt: TGTGCCAGCAGATCGGGACAGGGGGTTCCTAGCACAGATACGCAGTATTTT
d_gene: NA; j_gene: TRBJ2-7; abundance: once; v_gene: TRBV5-1; CDR3aa: CASSFRSEGEQYF; CDR3nt: TGCGCCAGCAGCTTTAGGTCCGAAGGCGAGCAGTACTTC
d_gene: NA; j_gene: TRBJ2-3; abundance: NA; v_gene: TRBV10-1; CDR3aa: CASSALGRTDTQYF; CDR3nt: TGCGCCAGCAGTGCCCTTGGGAGAACAGATACGCAGTATTTT
d_gene: NA; j_gene: TRBJ2-2; abundance: NA; v_gene: TRBV6-5; CDR3aa: CASSYSPGHANTGELFF; CDR3nt: TGTGCCAGCAGTTACTCGCCGGGTCATGCGAACACCGGGGAGCTGTTTTTT
d_gene: NA; j_gene: TRBJ1-3; abundance: NA; v_gene: TRBV4-3; CDR3aa: CASSQDWSGSGNTIYF; CDR3nt: TGCGCCAGCAGCCAAGATTGGAGTGGCTCTGGAAACACCATATATTTT
d_gene: TRBD2; j_gene: TRBJ2-3; abundance: NA; v_gene: TRBV7-2; CDR3aa: CASSSETSFPRRTQYF; CDR3nt: TGTGCCAGCAGCTCAGAGACTAGCTTTCCGAGGAGGACGCAGTATTTT
d_gene: TRBD2; j_gene: TRBJ2-2; abundance: few; v_gene: TRBV25-1; CDR3aa: CASSIGLADTGELFF; CDR3nt: TGTGCCAGCAGCATCGGACTAGCGGACACCGGGGAGCTGTTTTTT
d_gene: TRBD2; j_gene: TRBJ2-7; abundance: NA; v_gene: TRBV15; CDR3aa: CATSRDVGREGEQYF; CDR3nt: TGTGCCACCAGCAGAGATGTGGGGAGGGAAGGCGAGCAGTACTTC
d_gene: NA; j_gene: TRBJ2-6; abundance: few; v_gene: TRBV6-4; CDR3aa: CASSEMSGANVLTF; CDR3nt: TGTGCCAGCAGTGAAATGTCTGGGGCCAACGTCCTGACTTTC
d_gene: NA; j_gene: TRBJ2-3; abundance: NA; v_gene: TRBV7-8; CDR3aa: CASSLARTTDTQYF; CDR3nt: TGTGCCAGCAGCTTAGCGAGGACCACAGATACGCAGTATTTT
d_gene: NA; j_gene: TRBJ1-5; abundance: NA; v_gene: TRBV7-2; CDR3aa: CASSQTGDSNQPQHF; CDR3nt: TGTGCCAGCAGCCAAACCGGGGATAGCAATCAGCCCCAGCATTTT
d_gene: NA; j_gene: TRBJ2-2; abundance: NA; v_gene: TRBV7-3; CDR3aa: CASSLNGLGTGELFF; CDR3nt: TGTGCCAGCAGCTTAAATGGTTTGGGCACCGGGGAGCTGTTTTTT
d_gene: TRBD1; j_gene: TRBJ2-5; abundance: NA; v_gene: TRBV24-1; CDR3aa: CATSDPGQGQETQYF; CDR3nt: TGTGCCACCAGTGACCCCGGACAGGGCCAAGAGACCCAGTACTTC
d_gene: NA; j_gene: TRBJ2-5; abundance: few; v_gene: TRBV15; CDR3aa: CATSRDRFQETQYF; CDR3nt: TGTGCCACCAGCAGAGACAGGTTCCAAGAGACCCAGTACTTC
d_gene: NA; j_gene: TRBJ2-3; abundance: NA; v_gene: TRBV7-6; CDR3aa: CASSGSTVSLSTDTQYF; CDR3nt: TGTGCCAGCAGCGGGTCGACAGTCAGCCTTAGCACAGATACGCAGTATTTT
d_gene: NA; j_gene: TRBJ2-1; abundance: NA; v_gene: TRBV7-2; CDR3aa: CASSLGGTSTEQFF; CDR3nt: TGTGCCAGCAGCTTAGGTGGGACGTCGACTGAGCAGTTCTTC
d_gene: NA; j_gene: TRBJ1-2; abundance: few; v_gene: TRBV7-2; CDR3aa: CASSSQPDARYTF; CDR3nt: TGTGCCAGCAGCTCCCAACCGGACGCCCGCTACACCTTC
d_gene: NA; j_gene: TRBJ2-3; abundance: few; v_gene: TRBV20-1; CDR3aa: CSALKGTDSTDTQYF; CDR3nt: TGCAGTGCTCTAAAAGGGACGGATAGCACAGATACGCAGTATTTT
d_gene: NA; j_gene: TRBJ2-1; abundance: many; v_gene: TRBV11-1; CDR3aa: CASSLYPAGTFF; CDR3nt: TGTGCCAGCAGCTTGTATCCCGCTGGAACGTTCTTC
d_gene: NA; j_gene: TRBJ2-5; abundance: NA; v_gene: TRBV20-1; CDR3aa: CSARGDEETQYF; CDR3nt: TGCAGTGCTAGAGGGGACGAGGAGACCCAGTACTTC
d_gene: NA; j_gene: TRBJ2-5; abundance: NA; v_gene: TRBV7-9; CDR3aa: CASSSDGKGRTQYF; CDR3nt: TGTGCCAGCAGCTCCGATGGGAAGGGAAGGACCCAGTACTTC
d_gene: NA; j_gene: TRBJ2-1; abundance: NA; v_gene: TRBV7-2; CDR3aa: CASGPQRSSYNEQFF; CDR3nt: TGTGCCAGCGGCCCCCAGCGGAGCTCCTACAATGAGCAGTTCTTC
d_gene: NA; j_gene: TRBJ1-5; abundance: NA; v_gene: TRBV12-3/TRBV12-4; CDR3aa: CASSKPGGRNQPQHF; CDR3nt: TGTGCCAGCAGTAAGCCCGGGGGGAGAAATCAGCCCCAGCATTTT
d_gene: TRBD1; j_gene: TRBJ2-7; abundance: many; v_gene: TRBV5-5; CDR3aa: CASSLGGTGVYEQYF; CDR3nt: TGTGCCAGCAGCTTGGGAGGGACAGGAGTCTACGAGCAGTACTTC
d_gene: NA; j_gene: TRBJ2-2; abundance: many; v_gene: TRBV20-1; CDR3aa: CSARSDSPNTGELFF; CDR3nt: TGCAGTGCTAGGTCGGACAGCCCGAACACCGGGGAGCTGTTTTTT
d_gene: NA; j_gene: TRBJ2-3; abundance: few; v_gene: TRBV30; CDR3aa: CAWSRDRDTQYF; CDR3nt: TGTGCCTGGAGCAGGGATAGAGATACGCAGTATTTT
d_gene: NA; j_gene: TRBJ2-5; abundance: NA; v_gene: TRBV29-1; CDR3aa: CSIRTQETQYF; CDR3nt: TGCAGCATCAGGACCCAAGAGACCCAGTACTTC
d_gene: TRBD1; j_gene: TRBJ2-7; abundance: NA; v_gene: TRBV14; CDR3aa: CASSQAGTGIYEQYF; CDR3nt: TGTGCCAGCAGCCAAGCCGGGACAGGCATCTACGAGCAGTACTTC
d_gene: TRBD2; j_gene: TRBJ2-7; abundance: NA; v_gene: TRBV20-1; CDR3aa: CRPNTRWLAGVSSYEQYF; CDR3nt: TGCAGGCCCAACACTAGGTGGCTAGCGGGCGTCAGCTCCTACGAGCAGTACTTC
d_gene: TRBD2; j_gene: TRBJ2-7; abundance: NA; v_gene: TRBV7-9; CDR3aa: CASSLGLAGARPYEQYF; CDR3nt: TGTGCCAGCAGCCTGGGACTAGCGGGAGCCCGACCCTACGAGCAGTACTTC
d_gene: TRBD2; j_gene: TRBJ2-7; abundance: few; v_gene: TRBV4-3; CDR3aa: CASSQVFRTSGIGEQYF; CDR3nt: TGCGCCAGCAGCCAAGTGTTCAGGACTAGCGGGATAGGTGAGCAGTACTTC
d_gene: TRBD1; j_gene: TRBJ2-1; abundance: NA; v_gene: TRBV10-3; CDR3aa: CAISGRTGDSLLSYNEQFF; CDR3nt: TGTGCCATCAGTGGTCGGACAGGGGACTCACTCCTCTCCTACAATGAGCAGTTCTTC
d_gene: TRBD2; j_gene: TRBJ2-1; abundance: few; v_gene: TRBV12-3/TRBV12-4; CDR3aa: CASSRSGRFNEQFF; CDR3nt: TGTGCCAGCAGTCGTAGCGGGAGGTTCAATGAGCAGTTCTTC